The next 3 T cell receptor beta chains were all read from a single sample in a study of T-cell memory formation after mild COVID-19. TCRdb recomputed calls from the 5' RACE reads with MiXCR, one row per CDR3 protein. The sample carries more than 350,000 distinct CDR3 sequences, around a fifth recorded once. Sequencing was done on a sample of PBMCs or a T cell subset sorted from them (not recorded which). Receptors originate from an adult woman who had mild COVID-19 (a few samples of this study predate the infection). Cell type and time point are not known.

The chain joins TRBV12-3 or TRBV12-4 to TRBJ1-6; D unclear. V lost 3 bases, J lost 9 bases, and 12 bases lay in between. The CDR3 length is 14 residues. The CDR3 DNA is TGTGCCAGCAGTTTGGGGAGGGCTGGTTCACCCCTCCACTTT. This encodes CASSLGRAGSPLHF.

The chain joins TRBV7-6 to TRBJ2-2; D is possibly TRBD2 (5 bases). Looked up from germline, CDR1 is SGHVS and CDR2 is FNYEAQ. This CDR3 contains 15 residues. V was cut by 5 bases and J by 7 bases, with 17 bases left in between. CDR3 residues: CASSDWRKDDGELFF. For the CDR3, the DNA is TGTGCCAGCAGCGACTGGAGGAAGGACGACGGGGAGCTGTTTTTT.

The chain combines TRBV7-3 with TRBJ2-7; 8 nucleotides agree with TRBD2. Germline CDR1 is SGHTA and CDR2 is FQGTGA. The trim removed 2 bases at V and 6 bases at J, leaving 15 bases unmatched. The CDR3 loop spans 17 amino acids. In DNA form, the CDR3 reads TGTGCCAGCAGCTTAGGGGTGGTGGGACTAGTGGGGTTCGAGCAGTACTTC. This codes for CASSLGVVGLVGFEQYF.